The 27 T cell receptor beta chains below all came from one sample that was sequenced in a study of CD8+CD57+ T cells in acquired aplastic anemia. Profiling of TCR beta VDJ combinations and CDR3 sequences used genomic DNA as template. TCRdb independently ran MiXCR on the reads; one entry per CDR3 protein. The sample comprises under 200,000 distinct CDR3 sequences, approximately 60% of which are singletons, and roughly 44% rests with the top ten. The sample consisted of sorted CD4+, CD8+, or CD8+CD57+ T cells (not recorded which) from PBMCs. The receptors were gathered from a human donor in good health.

Ten or more counts support this clonotype. The rearrangement joins TRBV7-3 to TRBJ2-3, with 10 bases that match TRBD2. CDR1 SGHTA and CDR2 FQGTGA come from the germline V gene. The CDR3 has 16 residues. Trimming cost V 4 bases and J 0 bases; bases outside gene matches: 4. DNA for the CDR3: TGTGCCAGCAGCTCAGGGACTAGCGTAAGCACAGATACGCAGTATTTT. Residues: CASSSGTSVSTDTQYF. The full variable domain, with the rest looked up from reference TRBV7-3 and TRBJ2-3, is GAGVSQTPSNKVTEKGKYVELRCDPISGHTALYWYRQSLGQGPEFLIYFQGTGAADDSGLPNDRFFAVRPEGSVSTLKIQRTERGDSAVYLCASSSGTSVSTDTQYFGPGTRLTVL.

DNA of the CDR3: TGTGCCAGCAGCTACGGCACTAGCGGATACTACAATGAGCAGTTCTTC. Encoded protein: CASSYGTSGYYNEQFF. The V and J genes are TRBV7-9 and TRBJ2-1, with 8 bases lining up with TRBD2. CDR3 length equals 16 residues. Germline CDR1 SEHNR, CDR2 FQNEAQ (reference sequence). V trimming: 4 bases; J trimming: 3 bases; junction bases outside the gene matches: 8.

This clonotype was found many times. This chain connects TRBV6-1 to TRBJ2-1; 10 positions match TRBD2. The germline gives CDR1 MNHNS, CDR2 SASEGT. The J segment lost 6 bases and the V segment lost 7 bases, leaving 6 bases of the junction unmatched. CDR3 length: 14 residues. CDR3 in amino acids: CASTKREGPNEQFF. In nucleotides, the CDR3 is TGTGCCAGCACCAAGCGGGAGGGCCCCAATGAGCAGTTCTTC.

This clonotype was counted between two and nine times. The chain carries TRBV7-9 and TRBJ1-4, with TRBD1 identical over 9 bases. The germline CDR1 and CDR2 sequences are SEHNR and FQNEAQ (reference sequence). The CDR3 is 14 amino acids. V was clipped by 5 bases and J by 5 bases; unmatched bases: 3. CDR3 sequence (DNA): TGTGCCAGCAGCCCGACAGGGGGGAATGAAAAACTGTTTTTT. This translates into CASSPTGGNEKLFF.

The V call is TRBV20-1, the J call TRBJ2-1; unclear D gene. From germline, CDR1 is DFQATT and CDR2 SNEGSKA (reference sequence). This CDR3 is 15 amino acids long. Trimming stripped 0 bases from V and 0 bases from J, with 9 bases between. For the CDR3, the DNA is TGCAGTGCTAGAGATCCTGCTAGCTCCTACAATGAGCAGTTCTTC. Translating it yields CSARDPASSYNEQFF.

This sequence joins TRBV7-9 and TRBJ1-4, with D possibly TRBD1 on 5 matching bases. V lost 1 base and J lost 5, with 11 bases in between. The CDR3 is 15 amino acids. The germline gives CDR1 SEHNR, CDR2 FQNEAQ (reference sequence). CDR3 DNA: TGTGCCAGCAGCTTAGGGGGGGACCGAAATGAAAAACTGTTTTTT. This sequence encodes CASSLGGDRNEKLFF.

As regards this clonotype: Relative to the germline gene, one junction end is altered; a read error may explain this. The chain uses TRBV15 and TRBJ2-5; D gene uncertain. This CDR3 spans 12 amino acids. The germline V gene has CDR1 LNHNV and CDR2 YYDKDF (reference sequence). The chain's CDR3 is CASSLPGQTQYF. CDR3 nucleotide sequence: TGTGCCAGCAGCCTACCCGGGCAGACCCAGTACTTC.

To note about this clonotype: This CDR3 fails to terminate in the conserved phenylalanine or tryptophan, so it likely reflects a read error. The genes are TRBV5-1 and TRBJ2-1, with D tentatively TRBD1 or TRBD2 (5 bases each). Per germline, CDR1 SGHRS and CDR2 YFSETQ. Trimming left V 2 bases short and J 7 bases short, with 13 bases between. This CDR3 spans 14 amino acids. The CDR3 DNA reads TGCGCCAGCAGCTTATTGGGGGTCCAGAATGAGCAGTTCCTC. It codes for CASSLLGVQNEQFL.

With respect to this clonotype: One end of the junction does not line up with germline, which may come from a read error. The DNA of the CDR3 is TGTGCCAGCAGCCCAAGGGAAGAAACCGGGACAGCCAAGCAGTACTTC. The encoded protein is CASSPREETGTAKQYF. This rearrangement joins TRBV5-1 to TRBJ2-5; TRBD1 agrees at 7 bases. Germline CDR1 is SGHRS and CDR2 is YFSETQ. This CDR3 is built from 16 residues.

This rearrangement joins TRBV7-8 to TRBJ2-5, with 12 bases identical to TRBD2. V lost 6 bases, J lost 4 bases, and 0 bases stayed unmatched. The CDR3 runs 13 residues. From germline, CDR1 is SGHVS and CDR2 FQNEAQ. CDR3 nucleotides: TGTGCCAGCAGACTAGCGGGGGGAGAGACCCAGTACTTC. This codes for CASRLAGGETQYF.

This clonotype was recorded many times. V usage is TRBV4-1 and J usage is TRBJ2-7; either TRBD1 or TRBD2 may fit D (5 bases each). The V and J ends lost 3 bases and 2 bases respectively, with 14 bases between them. The CDR3 consists of 15 residues. Germline assignment: CDR1 MGHRA and CDR2 YSYEKL. CDR3 DNA sequence: TGCGCCAGCAGCCAGGGACGGTATACCACCTACGAGCAGTACTTC. This translates into CASSQGRYTTYEQYF.

The chain joins TRBV5-1 to TRBJ1-6, with TRBD1 matching over 7 bases. Germline trimming cut 5 bases from V and 5 bases from J; bases unmatched to any gene: 4. This CDR3 region has 14 residues. Germline CDR1 SGHRS, CDR2 YFSETQ. CDR3 residues: CASSGQGDNSPLHF. CDR3 nucleotides: TGCGCCAGCAGTGGGCAGGGGGATAATTCACCCCTCCACTTT. Full variable domain (outside the CDR3, taken from reference TRBV5-1 and TRBJ1-6): KAGVTQTPRYLIKTRGQQVTLSCSPISGHRSVSWYQQTPGQGLQFLFEYFSETQRNKGNFPGRFSGRQFSNSRSEMNVSTLELGDSALYLCASSGQGDNSPLHFGNGTRLTVT.

The rearrangement joins TRBV9 to TRBJ2-1; weak D call: TRBD1 (5 bases). The CDR3 is 14 amino acids. CDR1 SGDLS and CDR2 YYNGEE come from the germline V gene. V lost 6 bases to trimming and J lost 2 bases, with 12 bases between them. The CDR3 region is CASTPGRAYNEQFF. The DNA for the CDR3 is TGTGCCAGCACCCCCGGCAGGGCCTACAATGAGCAGTTCTTC.

The CDR3 bases are TGTGCCAGCAGCTTAGGCAGGGGATTCTACGAGCAGTACTTC. This encodes CASSLGRGFYEQYF. The V and J genes are TRBV9 and TRBJ2-7; possible D gene TRBD1, 6 bases. Looked up from germline, CDR1 is SGDLS and CDR2 is YYNGEE. V was cut by 4 bases and J by 3 bases, with 14 bases left in between. The CDR3 has 14 amino acids.

CDR3 sequence reads: CASSLEGGIAYEQYF. CDR3 coding DNA: TGCGCCAGCAGCTTGGAGGGCGGCATCGCCTACGAGCAGTACTTC. The rearrangement uses TRBV5-1 and TRBJ2-7; D remains ambiguous. Looked up from germline, CDR1 is SGHRS and CDR2 is YFSETQ. Between the trimmed V and J ends, which lost 0 bases and 2 bases, there was a span of 12 bases. The length of the CDR3 is 15 residues.

The chain is built from TRBV10-3 and TRBJ2-7; possibly TRBD2 for D (5 bases). The V gene lost 7 bases and the J gene lost 0 bases, with 10 bases spanning the gap. This CDR3 spans 13 amino acids. Germline values: CDR1 ENHRY, CDR2 SYGVKD. The CDR3 sequence is CAINPGDSYEQYF. CDR3 coding DNA: TGTGCCATCAACCCCGGGGACTCCTACGAGCAGTACTTC.

This chain connects TRBV5-8 to TRBJ2-1; TRBD1 matches 8 bases. Trimming cost V 5 bases and J 4 bases; bases outside gene matches: 5. The germline CDR1 and CDR2 sequences are SGHTS and YDEGEE. The CDR3 sequence is 14 residues long. The chain's CDR3 is CASSWTGLYNEQFF. The CDR3 region has the DNA TGTGCCAGCAGTTGGACAGGGTTGTACAATGAGCAGTTCTTC.

The chain joins TRBV15 to TRBJ2-2, with 11 bases identical to TRBD2. Germline V lookup: CDR1 LNHNV, CDR2 YYDKDF (reference sequence). The CDR3 extends over 16 amino acids. V was clipped by 3 bases and J by 1 base; unmatched bases: 1. In nucleotides, the CDR3 is TGTGCCACCAGCAGGGGGACTAGCGGGAACACCGGGGAGCTGTTTTTT. Translated, it gives CATSRGTSGNTGELFF.

This clonotype has only one observation. The chain links TRBV12-3 or TRBV12-4 to TRBJ1-3, with D perhaps TRBD1 (5 bases). There are 13 residues in the CDR3. V gave up 5 bases and J gave up 7 bases, with 12 bases separating them. CDR3 sequence (DNA): TGTGCCAGCAGTCTCCGGGACGGGAACACCATATATTTT. Its protein product is CASSLRDGNTIYF.

This chain joins TRBV13 and TRBJ2-2; D not resolved. The V end was cut by 4 bases, the J end by 2 bases, with 8 bases between. CDR1 is PRHDT and CDR2 is FYEKMQ in the germline V gene (reference sequence). The CDR3 has 14 residues. CDR3 in DNA: TGTGCCAGCAGCTCCTCACAAAACACCGGGGAGCTGTTTTTT. It encodes CASSSSQNTGELFF.

This clonotype has only one observation. This chain connects TRBV6-5 to TRBJ2-5; D may be TRBD1 (5 bases). This CDR3 has 15 amino acids. V lost 0 bases, J lost 4 bases, and 12 bases lay in between. Germline CDR1 reads MNHEY; CDR2 reads SVGAGI. The CDR3 sequence: CASSYSAGRGETQYF. The CDR3 DNA reads TGTGCCAGCAGTTACTCGGCAGGGCGAGGAGAGACCCAGTACTTC.

The CDR3 protein is CASTRGRAYEQYF. The CDR3 DNA follows: TGTGCCAGCACTCGCGGGAGGGCCTACGAGCAGTACTTC. The chain uses TRBV2 and TRBJ2-7; the match to TRBD2 covers 9 bases. Germline V gene data show CDR1 as SNHLY and CDR2 as FYNNEI. The CDR3 runs 13 residues. V lost 7 bases, J lost 2 bases, and 3 bases stayed unmatched.

Of note for this clonotype: A read error may be the cause here, since a much bigger clone is one base away. The chain employs TRBV12-3 or TRBV12-4 and TRBJ2-5; D remains ambiguous. The CDR3 runs to 15 residues. In DNA, the CDR3 is TGTGCCAGCACGGCCGGGCTGCAGTACCAAGGGACCCAGTACTTC. Translated: CASTAGLQYQGTQYF.

The chain carries TRBV2 and TRBJ1-1; D gene unclear. Per the germline V gene, CDR1 is SNHLY and CDR2 is FYNNEI. This CDR3 is 13 amino acids long. V lost 0 bases and J lost 14, with 16 bases in between. CDR3 region: CASSEARAGTAFF. The CDR3 DNA sequence: TGTGCCAGCAGTGAAGCGCGAGCAGGAACAGCATTCTTT.

A single count supports this clonotype. The V call is TRBV19, the J call TRBJ1-1; maybe TRBD1 (5 bases). This CDR3 is 15 amino acids long. The V end lost 3 bases, the J end lost 5 bases, and 16 bases lay between the germline ends. Germline-derived CDR1 and CDR2 are LNHDA and SQIVND (reference sequence). The CDR3 DNA reads TGTGCCAGTAGTATCGGGGCAGGGCGAGGTACTGAAGCTTTCTTT. Encoded protein: CASSIGAGRGTEAFF.

This sequence joins TRBV12-3 or TRBV12-4 and TRBJ2-7; 9 bases match TRBD1. Trimming at V came to 1 base and at J to 1 base, leaving 5 bases not matched to a gene. This CDR3 comprises 16 residues. CDR3 loop: CASSLDTGTGSYEQYF. The CDR3 DNA follows: TGTGCCAGCAGTTTAGATACCGGGACAGGGTCCTACGAGCAGTACTTC.

The chain carries TRBV20-1 and TRBJ2-1, with a weak D call TRBD2 (6 bases). Per germline, CDR1 DFQATT and CDR2 SNEGSKA (reference sequence). The CDR3 spans 14 residues. With 3 bases removed from V and 6 bases from J, the gap between germline ends came to 15 bases. The CDR3 loop is CSASTGTATNEQFF. The CDR3, as DNA: TGCAGTGCTAGTACCGGGACTGCGACCAATGAGCAGTTCTTC.